This entry concerns a single T cell receptor (beta chain). The sample originates from a study of OX40 agonist ivuxolimab in advanced cancers. Study context: At doses from 0.01 to 10 mg/kg, patients were given intravenous ivuxolimab every 2 weeks. The study reported partial responses in three patients: one hepatocellular carcinoma, two cutaneous melanoma.

The data were produced by immunoSEQ multiplex PCR, yet TCRdb's version contains in-frame clones alone and is incomplete. The data hold 90,000 to 100,000 clones, with approximately 86% observed a single time. This material consisted of CD4+ or CD8+ T cells sorted from blood, taken in a trial of the OX40 agonist ivuxolimab. The receptor comes from an adult with an advanced solid tumor such as melanoma, head and neck, liver or kidney cancer.

The CDR3, as DNA: TGTGCCACGGGGCAGCAAAGGACCCAGTACTTC. Protein: CATGQQRTQYF. This chain links TRBV28 with TRBJ2-5; D tentatively fits TRBD1 or TRBD2 (5 bases each). Between the trimmed V and J ends, which lost 10 bases and 7 bases, there was a span of 13 bases. Germline V gene data show CDR1 as MDHEN and CDR2 as SYDVKM. This CDR3 is built from 11 residues. The entire variable domain, with the rest obtained from reference TRBV28 and TRBJ2-5, is as follows: DVKVTQSSRYLVKRTGEKVFLECVQDMDHENMFWYRQDPGLGLRLIYFSYDVKMKEKGDIPEGYSVSREKKERFSLILESASTNQTSMYLCATGQQRTQYFGPGTRLLVL.